The sequence of this TCR beta chain was determined in a study of blood T cell repertoires in COVID-19. Study as a whole: The United States, Italy and Spain supplied acute and convalescent COVID-19 samples. PBMCs, B-cell-depleted T cells, or T cells were the source of the cDNA or gDNA that made up the material.

In the original workflow: Amplifying reference gene primers gave estimates of nucleated cell counts. Profiling relied on immunoSEQ multiplex PCR, and the TCRdb table lists in-frame clones only, not all of them. V and J calls plus clone size are reproduced from that table; the DNA served to infer D and trimming. The sample has 650,000 to 800,000 clones; about nine tenths are singletons. The CDR3 sequence is 15 residues long. Germline CDR1 reads MNHEY; CDR2 reads SVGAGI. The trim removed 5 bases at V and 7 bases at J, leaving 8 bases unmatched. Sequenced material: peripheral blood. This rearrangement joins TRBV6-5 to TRBJ2-2; 9 bases fit TRBD1. This TCR was sampled from a woman between 18 and 30 years old with acute or convalescent COVID-19. The CDR3 DNA follows: TGTGCCAGCAGTACGCCGGGACAGGGTGGCGGGGAGCTGTTTTTT. Translating gives CASSTPGQGGGELFF.